A selection of T cell receptor beta chains follows, all from one sample in a study of T cell changes during pregnancy in multiple sclerosis. The repertoire was sequenced with immunoSEQ multiplex PCR; TCRdb's copy has only in-frame clones and lacks some. The sample has around 56,000 clones; roughly nine tenths are singletons. Sequencing used CD4+ T cells from peripheral blood mononuclear cells, obtained in the first trimester of pregnancy. Receptor source: a female donor with multiple sclerosis, enrolled in a pregnancy study. CDR3s include the opening cysteine and the closing phenylalanine or tryptophan. D genes are given only for firm matches. Clone size, where shown, is once, few, many, or a class for clones that have expanded.

J gene | V gene | D gene | clone size | CDR3 protein | CDR3 DNA
TRBJ2-5 | TRBV28 | NA | NA | CASSLLAAKETQYF | TGTGCCAGCAGTTTACTTGCGGCAAAAGAGACCCAGTACTTC
TRBJ2-7 | TRBV15 | NA | NA | CATLSGTGSYEQYF | TGTGCCACCTTGAGCGGTACAGGGTCCTACGAGCAGTACTTC
TRBJ1-2 | TRBV7-3 | NA | NA | CASSSDEDITF | TGTGCCAGCAGCTCCGATGAGGACATTACCTTC
TRBJ2-7 | TRBV7-2 | NA | NA | CASSLGVGGPRYEQYF | TGTGCCAGCAGCTTAGGCGTCGGGGGGCCTCGGTACGAGCAGTACTTC
TRBJ1-6 | TRBV7-9 | TRBD1 | NA | CASSLPGQGNSPLHF | TGTGCCAGCAGCTTACCCGGACAGGGAAATTCACCCCTCCACTTT
TRBJ2-1 | TRBV23-1 | TRBD1 | once | CASSRDRGTNEQFF | TGCGCCAGCAGTCGGGACAGAGGAACCAATGAGCAGTTCTTC
TRBJ1-2 | TRBV28 | NA | NA | CASSSVGHYGYTF | TGTGCCAGCAGTTCCGTGGGGCACTATGGCTACACCTTC
TRBJ2-1 | TRBV7-2 | TRBD1 | NA | CASSSGTGRGQFF | TGTGCCAGCAGCTCGGGGACAGGGCGGGGGCAGTTCTTC
TRBJ1-5 | TRBV11-2 | NA | NA | CASSLDRGSNQPQHF | TGTGCCAGCAGCTTAGACAGGGGTAGCAATCAGCCCCAGCATTTT
TRBJ1-1 | TRBV9 | TRBD1 | once | CASSVTTGRTEAFF | TGTGCCAGCAGCGTAACGACAGGGCGCACTGAAGCTTTCTTT
TRBJ1-2 | TRBV6-4 | TRBD1 | NA | CASSGLQGAPNGYTF | TGTGCCAGCAGTGGATTACAGGGGGCGCCGAATGGCTACACCTTC
TRBJ1-1 | TRBV7-2 | NA | once | CASSLRGGHTEAFF | TGTGCCAGCAGCTTGCGTGGCGGGCACACTGAAGCTTTCTTT
TRBJ2-2 | TRBV9 | TRBD1 | NA | CASSRAGQGANTGELFF | TGTGCCAGCTCCCGGGCGGGACAGGGGGCGAACACCGGGGAGCTGTTTTTT
TRBJ2-7 | TRBV21-1 | NA | few | CASPTEYEQYF | TGTGCCAGTCCTACAGAGTACGAGCAGTACTTC
TRBJ1-3 | TRBV9 | TRBD1 | once | CASSSQQGGRSGNTIYF | TGTGCCAGCAGCTCACAACAGGGGGGGAGGTCTGGAAACACCATATATTTT
TRBJ2-5 | TRBV2 | NA | NA | CASRQGSETQYF | TGTGCCAGCAGGCAGGGGAGTGAGACCCAGTACTTC
TRBJ2-7 | TRBV5-1 | TRBD2 | NA | CASSLGGTGGPEQYF | TGCGCCAGCAGCTTGGGGGGGACGGGGGGGCCCGAGCAGTACTTC
TRBJ1-2 | TRBV5-6 | TRBD1 | NA | CASSLADRGDFGYTF | TGTGCCAGCAGCTTGGCGGACAGGGGAGATTTTGGCTACACCTTC
TRBJ2-7 | TRBV5-6 | NA | NA | CASSADTAYEQYF | TGTGCCAGCAGCGCAGATACAGCCTACGAGCAGTACTTC
TRBJ1-5 | TRBV7-2 | TRBD1 | NA | CASSSTGIQPQHF | TGTGCCAGCAGCTCGACAGGGATTCAGCCCCAGCATTTT
TRBJ2-7 | TRBV2 | TRBD2 | NA | CASSGGLAEFYEQYF | TGTGCCAGCAGTGGGGGACTAGCGGAGTTCTACGAGCAGTACTTC
TRBJ2-7 | TRBV7-6 | TRBD1 | NA | CASSLRDRSSYEQYF | TGTGCCAGCAGCTTAAGGGACAGAAGCTCCTACGAGCAGTACTTC
TRBJ2-3 | TRBV6-5 | NA | NA | CASSYKAPPGDTQYF | TGTGCCAGCAGTTACAAGGCCCCACCCGGGGATACGCAGTATTTT
TRBJ1-1 | TRBV6-5 | NA | NA | CASTHGGLAFF | TGTGCCAGCACCCACGGAGGTCTAGCTTTCTTT
TRBJ2-2 | TRBV4-2 | TRBD2 | NA | CASSSGRVLGGYGELFF | TGTGCCAGCAGCTCAGGCCGGGTCCTCGGGGGGTATGGGGAGCTGTTTTTT
TRBJ2-3 | TRBV19 | NA | once | CASSIGVDTQYF | TGTGCCAGTAGTATCGGGGTAGATACGCAGTATTTT
TRBJ2-1 | TRBV5-6 | NA | NA | CASSLAPGNEQFF | TGTGCCAGCAGCCTTGCACCGGGCAATGAGCAGTTCTTC
TRBJ2-7 | TRBV18 | TRBD1 | NA | CASSPPGRGSSYEQYF | TGTGCCAGCTCACCACCGGGCAGGGGGTCGTCCTACGAGCAGTACTTC
TRBJ2-3 | TRBV27 | TRBD1 | once | CASSLRRQGGTDTQYF | TGTGCCAGCAGTTTAAGGCGTCAGGGGGGCACAGATACGCAGTATTTT